This TCR beta chain came from a study of Graves' ophthalmopathy and Graves' hyperthyroidism. The wider study: The collection of peripheral blood took place at initial diagnosis, before any treatment.

TCR beta CDR3 amplification used RNA transcripts. An opening RT-PCR round employed HTBI primers and preceded a second-round multiplex PCR. MiXCR was run by TCRdb on the multiplex PCR reads, yielding one entry per CDR3 protein. The table includes under 800,000 distinct CDR3 sequences, approximately 22% detected once. This clonotype was recorded at least ten times. The diagnosis combined clinical symptoms, thyroxine, TRAb, thyroid ultrasound and orbital computed tomography scans. The TCR originated in a woman aged 18-30 years with stable Graves' hyperthyroidism. Some clones in this sample may be carry-over from other donors' samples. Sequencing was carried out using peripheral blood.

Here the CDR3 reads CASSLSRAGVRNTEAFF. The CDR3, as DNA: TGTGCCAGCAGTTTGAGTAGGGCAGGCGTTAGGAACACTGAAGCTTTCTTT. This sequence joins TRBV27 and TRBJ1-1; D call uncertain. CDR1 is MNHEY, CDR2 SMNVEV, per germline (reference sequence). V shed 3 bases and J shed 1 base, with 18 bases lying between them. This CDR3 has 17 amino acids.